This T cell receptor (beta chain) was profiled in a study of graft-versus-host responses after intestinal transplantation. Trimming at V came to 4 bases and at J to 5 bases, leaving 5 bases not matched to a gene. The CDR3 is 13 residues long. CDR1 is SQVTM and CDR2 is ANQGSEA in the germline V gene. The method was immunoSEQ multiplex PCR; TCRdb's version includes in-frame clones alone and lacks a portion of them. The sample comprises around 19,000 clones, under 50% of which are singletons, and 0.88% rests with the top ten. Study-level results: Recipient marrow harbored GvH clones, some of which surfaced first in ileum or blood.

CFSE-labeled responder cells (approximately 200,000) were plated with approximately 200,000 irradiated, violet-dye-labeled stimulator cells. After mixed lymphocyte reaction, dividing CD4+ and CD8+ responder T cells were sorted. The source was alloreactive CD4+ T cells from a mixed lymphocyte reaction culture, collected before intestinal transplant. The sample's subset: CFSE-low proliferating T cells sorted from roughly six-day pre-transplant mixed lymphocyte reaction (GvH or HvG direction). The rearrangement joins TRBV29-1 to TRBJ1-1, with TRBD1 identical over 9 bases. The receptor was isolated from a human patient who received an intestinal transplant. The CDR3 region has the DNA TGCAGCGTTGGGGACAGGGCGGGAACTGAAGCTTTCTTT. Its protein product is CSVGDRAGTEAFF. The full variable domain, its missing parts supplied by reference TRBV29-1 and TRBJ1-1, is SAVISQKPSRDICQRGTSLTIQCQVDSQVTMMFWYRQQPGQSLTLIATANQGSEATYESGFVIDKFPISRPNLTFSTLTVSNMSPEDSSIYLCSVGDRAGTEAFFGQGTRLTVV.